Presented here are 19 T cell receptor beta chains from one specimen sequenced in a study of CD8+CD57+ T cells in acquired aplastic anemia. Profiling that covered TCR beta VDJ and CDR3 relied on genomic DNA as its template. TCRdb re-analysed the reads in MiXCR, keeping a single row per CDR3 protein. This table has some 180,000 distinct CDR3 sequences, about 60% appearing once. Patients chosen for sequencing had shown CD8+CD57+ cell expansion by flow cytometry. Input material: sorted CD4+, CD8+, or CD8+CD57+ T cells (not recorded which) from PBMCs. Receptors were obtained from a human donor with aplastic anemia.

The chain joins TRBV27 to TRBJ2-3; D is undetermined. CDR1 is MNHEY, CDR2 SMNVEV, per germline (reference sequence). Between the trimmed V and J ends, which lost 0 bases and 6 bases, there was a span of 4 bases. This CDR3 region has 12 residues. The CDR3 reads CASSLSKDTQYF. The CDR3, as DNA: TGTGCCAGCAGTTTATCGAAGGATACGCAGTATTTT.

The rearrangement joins TRBV9 to TRBJ2-1; possibly TRBD2 for D (6 bases). Germline values: CDR1 SGDLS, CDR2 YYNGEE. This CDR3 region has 14 residues. V lost 1 base to trimming and J lost 9 bases, with 14 bases between them. The CDR3 loop reads CASSVSRELSEQFF. DNA for the CDR3: TGTGCCAGCAGCGTAAGTCGGGAGTTGAGTGAGCAGTTCTTC.

This clonotype was seen a single time. The chain links TRBV12-5 to TRBJ2-1; D possibly corresponds to TRBD2 (7 bases). CDR1 and CDR2 (germline): LGHNT, FRNRAP. V gave up 5 bases and J gave up 12 bases, with 14 bases separating them. The CDR3 contains 12 residues. The CDR3 is CASGLGGAGQFF. In DNA form, the CDR3 reads TGTGCTAGTGGTCTAGGGGGGGCCGGGCAGTTCTTC.

The chain's CDR3 is CASSQETLTGSLYEQYF. CDR3 DNA sequence: TGTGCCAGCAGCCAAGAGACCCTTACGGGGAGTCTCTACGAGCAGTACTTC. The genes are TRBV4-2 and TRBJ2-7; D perhaps matches TRBD2 (5 bases). The CDR3 length is 17 residues. Trimming pared 0 bases from V and 3 bases from J, leaving 18 bases between. Germline CDR1 and CDR2: LGHNA and YNFKEQ.

The chain is built from TRBV5-1 and TRBJ2-2; 9 bases line up with TRBD2. The CDR3 runs to 16 residues. Germline CDR1 reads SGHRS; CDR2 reads YFSETQ. With V trimmed by 0 bases and J by 5 bases, 5 bases remained unmatched. CDR3 bases: TGCGCCAGCAGCTTGGAGACGCTAGCGGGGACCGGGGAGCTGTTTTTT. As protein: CASSLETLAGTGELFF.

J is TRBJ1-1 and V is TRBV5-1, with D perhaps matching TRBD1 (5 bases). Trimming pared 4 bases from V and 2 bases from J, leaving 12 bases between. The germline gives CDR1 SGHRS, CDR2 YFSETQ. This CDR3 contains 14 residues. DNA of the CDR3: TGCGCCAGCAGCCTCCGGGACGGAAACACTGAAGCTTTCTTT. This translates into CASSLRDGNTEAFF.

This clonotype was recorded once. The chain links TRBV10-2 to TRBJ2-3; D possibly corresponds to TRBD1 (5 bases). Germline V gene data show CDR1 as WSHSY and CDR2 as SAAADI. The V gene lost 3 bases and the J gene lost 8 bases, with 15 bases spanning the gap. This CDR3 region has 14 residues. CDR3 DNA sequence: TGCGCCAGCAGTGAAGCCAGGGTTGTAGTTACGCAGTATTTT. Protein product: CASSEARVVVTQYF.

The genes are TRBV14 and TRBJ2-2; D not certain. Germline V gene lookup returns CDR1 SGHDN and CDR2 FVKESK. The CDR3 loop spans 12 amino acids. Between the trimmed V and J ends, which lost 2 bases and 7 bases, there was a span of 5 bases. CDR3 in DNA: TGTGCCAGCAGCCAATTCCACGGGGAGCTGTTTTTT. Amino acid sequence: CASSQFHGELFF.

The chain employs TRBV5-1 and TRBJ1-1; D may be TRBD1 (6 bases). Germline CDR1 reads SGHRS; CDR2 reads YFSETQ. This CDR3 is 13 amino acids long. Trimming removed 0 bases at V and 7 bases at J, with 10 bases between. CDR3 bases: TGCGCCAGCAGCTTGGCGCAGGGGAATGAAGCTTTCTTT. It translates to CASSLAQGNEAFF.

V and J are TRBV2 and TRBJ2-7, with D possibly TRBD1 on 6 matching bases. V gave up 9 bases and J gave up 2 bases, with 14 bases separating them. Germline loops: CDR1 SNHLY, CDR2 FYNNEI. CDR3 length: 13 residues. The CDR3 DNA sequence: TGTGCCAGTACAGGGACAACTACCTACGAGCAGTACTTC. This encodes CASTGTTTYEQYF.

This chain joins TRBV7-3 and TRBJ2-5; D may be TRBD2 (5 bases). This CDR3 is built from 15 residues. The germline V and J ends were trimmed by 4 bases and 4 bases, with 16 bases remaining between them. Per germline, CDR1 SGHTA and CDR2 FQGTGA. The CDR3 DNA sequence: TGTGCCAGCAGCTCCACTACCAGGACTGGAGAGACCCAGTACTTC. Its translation is CASSSTTRTGETQYF.

This clonotype was seen at least ten times. The V gene is TRBV7-3, the J gene TRBJ2-1; TRBD2 matches at 12 bases. The germline gives CDR1 SGHTA, CDR2 FQGTGA. CDR3 length: 16 amino acids. The V and J ends lost 2 bases and 4 bases, in that order; junction bases with no gene match: 3. As DNA, the CDR3 is TGTGCCAGCAGCTTAGGACTAGCGGGGATTTACAATGAGCAGTTCTTC. It yields the protein CASSLGLAGIYNEQFF.

V usage is TRBV24-1 and J usage is TRBJ1-4; D not resolved. The ends were cut back, 7 bases at V and 7 bases at J, with 12 bases in the middle. Germline CDR1 reads KGHDR; CDR2 reads SFDVKD. CDR3 size: 13 residues. Here the CDR3 reads CATSSLDFEKLFF. The CDR3 region has the DNA TGTGCCACCAGCAGCTTAGACTTTGAAAAACTGTTTTTT.

Here the CDR3 reads CASSLRGATIYGYTF. CDR3 nucleotide sequence: TGCGCCAGCAGCCTGCGAGGGGCGACCATCTATGGCTACACCTTC. This chain links TRBV4-3 with TRBJ1-2; D is perhaps TRBD1 (5 bases). Trimming took 4 bases from V and 4 from J, leaving 16 bases between them. Germline V gene sequence: CDR1 LGHNA, CDR2 YSLEER. The CDR3 extends over 15 amino acids.

The J gene is TRBJ2-7, the V gene TRBV20-1, with TRBD2 identical over 11 bases. There are 16 residues in the CDR3. The junction had 16 bases not matched to a gene; V was cut back by 5 bases and J by 7 bases. From germline, CDR1 is DFQATT and CDR2 SNEGSKA (reference sequence). This CDR3 reads CSAPYLTGTSGDEQYF. Here the CDR3 DNA reads TGCAGTGCTCCATACCTAACCGGGACTAGCGGTGATGAGCAGTACTTC.

This chain connects TRBV9 to TRBJ1-1, with D hard to call. This CDR3 spans 17 amino acids. CDR1 SGDLS and CDR2 YYNGEE come from the germline V gene. V was shortened by 0 bases and J by 4 bases, with 19 bases between the two germline ends. CDR3 in DNA: TGTGCCAGCAGCGTAGAGCTTGGCACGCCGGGTGGCACTGAAGCTTTCTTT. This sequence encodes CASSVELGTPGGTEAFF.

The chain combines TRBV7-6 with TRBJ1-6, with D uncertain. Germline values: CDR1 SGHVS, CDR2 FNYEAQ. The CDR3 loop spans 13 amino acids. The V end was cut by 1 base, the J end by 10 bases, with 8 bases between. CDR3 sequence: CASSLGASSPLHF. In nucleotides, the CDR3 is TGTGCCAGCAGCTTAGGCGCAAGCTCACCCCTCCACTTT.

This clonotype was counted between two and nine times. The chain recombines TRBV12-3 or TRBV12-4 with TRBJ1-2, with unresolved D. Trimming took 2 bases from V and 2 from J, leaving 6 bases between them. This CDR3 is built from 13 residues. The CDR3 reads CASSLNGNYGYTF. The CDR3 bases are TGTGCCAGCAGTTTAAACGGAAACTATGGCTACACCTTC.

The V and J genes are TRBV27 and TRBJ1-4, with a tentative D call TRBD1 (5 bases). There are 15 residues in the CDR3. Between the trimmed V and J ends, which lost 0 bases and 7 bases, there was a span of 12 bases. Germline lookup yields CDR1 MNHEY and CDR2 SMNVEV (reference sequence). CDR3 region: CASSLSGEMREKLFF. CDR3 coding DNA: TGTGCCAGCAGTTTATCAGGGGAGATGCGTGAAAAACTGTTTTTT. Based on the CDR3 plus reference TRBV27 and TRBJ1-4, the full variable domain is EAQVTQNPRYLITVTGKKLTVTCSQNMNHEYMSWYRQDPGLGLRQIYYSMNVEVTDKGDVPEGYKVSRKEKRNFPLILESPSPNQTSLYFCASSLSGEMREKLFFGSGTQLSVL.